The 26 T cell receptor beta chains below all came from one sample that was sequenced in a study of CD4 T cells in relation to SARS-CoV-2 and coronaviruses. Before the COVID-19 pandemic, during about 2010-2018, CD4+ T cells were taken from unexposed donors. Assay: immunoSEQ multiplex PCR; the TCRdb copy retains only in-frame clones and omits some. The sample contains about 68,000 clones, about 92% of which appear only once. The sequenced sample consisted of naive CD4+ T cells from PBMCs. This sample's subset: naive CD4+ T cells isolated by negative enrichment. The source of these receptors is a human donor in good health.

The rearrangement joins TRBV9 to TRBJ1-2; D is unresolved. V was shortened by 5 bases and J by 4 bases, with 12 bases between the two germline ends. The CDR3 is made up of 13 amino acids. Germline-derived CDR1 and CDR2 are SGDLS and YYNGEE. The CDR3 nucleotides read TGTGCCAGCAGTCTACCCGGGAGCTATGGCTACACCTTC. Residues: CASSLPGSYGYTF.

The chain carries TRBV25-1 and TRBJ2-1, with a tentative D call TRBD1 (6 bases). Trimming cost V 3 bases and J 2 bases, with 17 bases left between them. The CDR3 loop spans 17 amino acids. From germline, CDR1 is MGHDK and CDR2 SYGVNS. This CDR3 reads CASSEAVTGITYNEQFF. CDR3 nucleotide sequence: TGTGCCAGCAGTGAGGCTGTAACAGGGATCACCTACAATGAGCAGTTCTTC.

The V gene is TRBV27, the J gene TRBJ1-5, with D tentatively TRBD1 (5 bases). The ends were cut back, 6 bases at V and 0 bases at J, with 18 bases in the middle. CDR1 and CDR2 from the germline V gene are MNHEY and SMNVEV (reference sequence). The CDR3 runs to 17 residues. The CDR3 DNA reads as TGTGCCAGCAGACCCCTGGCAGGGCAATATAGCAATCAGCCCCAGCATTTT. This translates into CASRPLAGQYSNQPQHF.

The chain recombines TRBV28 with TRBJ1-2, with D maybe TRBD1 (5 bases). The V gene lost 6 bases and the J gene lost 7 bases, with 15 bases spanning the gap. Looked up from germline, CDR1 is MDHEN and CDR2 is SYDVKM. This CDR3 has 13 residues. CDR3 coding DNA: TGTGCCAGCAGCCCCGGGACCGTGGGTGGCTACACCTTC. It codes for CASSPGTVGGYTF.

This clone came up once. V usage is TRBV6-2 or TRBV6-3 and J usage is TRBJ2-1; TRBD2 matches at 9 bases. The CDR3 has 16 residues. In germline, CDR1 is MNHEY, CDR2 SVGEGT. V trimming: 4 bases; J trimming: 12 bases; junction bases outside the gene matches: 16. The CDR3 spells CASSLRGGVSYRGQFF. Here the CDR3 DNA reads TGTGCCAGCAGTTTGCGGGGGGGTGTCTCATATCGGGGGCAGTTCTTC.

The CDR3 DNA follows: TGTGCCAGCAGTGACGGGTGGGGGCCTGGCTACACCTTC. It is translated as CASSDGWGPGYTF. The chain carries TRBV28 and TRBJ1-2; tentatively, D is TRBD1 (6 bases). Trimming took 5 bases from V and 7 from J, leaving 14 bases between them. The CDR3 covers 13 residues. Looked up from germline, CDR1 is MDHEN and CDR2 is SYDVKM.

The chain joins TRBV7-3 to TRBJ2-2; maybe TRBD2 (5 bases). The germline CDR1 and CDR2 sequences are SGHTA and FQGTGA. The CDR3 sequence is 13 residues long. The V gene lost 5 bases and the J gene lost 7 bases, with 11 bases spanning the gap. The CDR3 loop is CASSKDFLGELFF. In nucleotides, the CDR3 is TGTGCCAGCAGCAAGGACTTCCTCGGGGAGCTGTTTTTT.

This clone was seen once. V is TRBV27 and J is TRBJ2-7; 8 nucleotides align to TRBD1. The germline gives CDR1 MNHEY, CDR2 SMNVEV (reference sequence). V lost 4 bases and J lost 4; bases outside the gene matches: 6. The CDR3 runs to 14 residues. The CDR3 nucleotides are TGTGCCAGCAGTTCCTGGGACAGGTCTTACGAGCAGTACTTC. Translating gives CASSSWDRSYEQYF.

This clone was counted a single time. V is TRBV6-5 and J is TRBJ1-1; no firm D call. CDR1 is MNHEY, CDR2 SVGAGI, per germline. The CDR3 spans 14 residues. The ends were cut back, 10 bases at V and 1 base at J, with 16 bases in the middle. The CDR3 bases are TGTGCCACCCGACATTGGCAGCAGAACACTGAAGCTTTCTTT. Protein sequence: CATRHWQQNTEAFF.

The J gene is TRBJ1-1, the V gene TRBV5-1; D not certain. Germline CDR1 is SGHRS and CDR2 is YFSETQ. Trimming cost V 1 base and J 1 base, with 8 bases left between them. CDR3 length: 14 amino acids. This CDR3 reads CASSLTGKNTEAFF. CDR3 coding DNA: TGCGCCAGCAGCTTGACGGGAAAGAACACTGAAGCTTTCTTT.

This clone has only one observation. The chain joins TRBV19 to TRBJ1-2, with D perhaps TRBD1 (5 bases). V was shortened by 3 bases and J by 7 bases, with 12 bases between the two germline ends. The CDR3 is made up of 13 amino acids. The germline gives CDR1 LNHDA, CDR2 SQIVND (reference sequence). CDR3 nucleotide sequence: TGTGCCAGTAGTATTAAGGGGAGAGGTGGCTACACCTTC. As protein: CASSIKGRGGYTF.

CDR3 sequence (DNA): TGTGCCAGCAGCCCCCTTTTCTCTGGCTATGGCTACACCTTC. Translating it yields CASSPLFSGYGYTF. The gene calls are TRBV7-8 and TRBJ1-2; D unclear. The CDR3 is 14 amino acids. Per the germline V gene, CDR1 is SGHVS and CDR2 is FQNEAQ. The V and J ends lost 5 bases and 4 bases respectively, with 14 bases between them.

The genes are TRBV3-1 (or the pseudogene TRBV3-2) and TRBJ2-7; D may be TRBD2 (6 bases). There are 17 residues in the CDR3. Germline V gene data show CDR1 as LGHDT and CDR2 as YNNKEL (reference sequence). Trimming took off 0 bases at V and 2 bases at J, with 17 bases between the two ends. The CDR3 reads CASSQDWPGGEAYEQYF. DNA of the CDR3: TGTGCCAGCAGCCAAGATTGGCCCGGGGGAGAGGCCTACGAGCAGTACTTC.

The chain links TRBV5-1 to TRBJ2-1; D uncertain. Between the trimmed V and J ends, which lost 0 bases and 8 bases, there was a span of 12 bases. The CDR3 totals 14 residues. Germline values: CDR1 SGHRS, CDR2 YFSETQ. The CDR3 DNA follows: TGCGCCAGCAGCTTGGCTCAGACTGGCGATGAGCAGTTCTTC. Amino acids: CASSLAQTGDEQFF.

V gene TRBV5-6 combines with J gene TRBJ1-5; TRBD1 aligns across 8 bases. The CDR3 sequence is 16 residues long. V gave up 4 bases and J gave up 0 bases; unmatched junction bases: 6. From germline, CDR1 is SGHDT and CDR2 YYEEEE. The CDR3 sequence is CASSLGTGVSNQPQHF. CDR3 coding DNA: TGTGCCAGCAGCCTGGGGACAGGAGTTAGCAATCAGCCCCAGCATTTT.

The chain employs TRBV29-1 and TRBJ2-7, with TRBD2 as a possible D gene (6 bases). The CDR3 contains 13 residues. Trimming shortened V by 4 bases and J by 7 bases, and 17 bases separated the two germline ends. Germline V lookup: CDR1 SQVTM, CDR2 ANQGSEA. DNA for the CDR3: TGCAGCGTTGTGGGGACTCCCGGGGGAGAGCAGTACTTC. It yields the protein CSVVGTPGGEQYF.

The chain uses TRBV20-1 and TRBJ1-2; no firm D call. The length of the CDR3 is 10 residues. Germline V lookup: CDR1 DFQATT, CDR2 SNEGSKA (reference sequence). V gave up 4 bases and J gave up 7 bases, with 7 bases separating them. The CDR3 spells CSAIGGGYTF. CDR3 DNA: TGCAGTGCTATAGGAGGTGGCTACACCTTC.

The genes are TRBV5-1 and TRBJ2-2; D may be TRBD2 (5 bases). Per germline, CDR1 SGHRS and CDR2 YFSETQ. Trimming pared 4 bases from V and 0 bases from J, leaving 13 bases between. The CDR3 sequence is 16 residues long. The CDR3 protein is CASSMRADPNTGELFF. The DNA for the CDR3 is TGCGCCAGCAGCATGAGAGCGGACCCGAACACCGGGGAGCTGTTTTTT.

The CDR3 nucleotides are TGCGCCAGCAGCCCCCAGGCAGGGAACCACGAGCAGTACTTC. It is translated as CASSPQAGNHEQYF. This sequence joins TRBV5-1 and TRBJ2-7, with D perhaps TRBD1 (5 bases). V lost 4 bases and J 5 bases, leaving 16 bases between the germline ends. Germline CDR1 reads SGHRS; CDR2 reads YFSETQ. The CDR3 spans 14 residues.

The chain has TRBV20-1 and TRBJ2-1; 7 positions agree with TRBD2. Losses at the gene ends were 3 bases for V and 4 bases for J; bases not matched to a gene: 9. The germline V gene has CDR1 DFQATT and CDR2 SNEGSKA (reference sequence). CDR3 length: 15 residues. This CDR3 is CSASDGTMGYNEQFF. In DNA form, the CDR3 reads TGCAGTGCTAGTGATGGGACTATGGGATACAATGAGCAGTTCTTC.

The V and J genes are TRBV11-2 and TRBJ2-7; weak D call: TRBD2 (6 bases). The CDR3 contains 16 residues. Trimming took off 5 bases at V and 0 bases at J, with 17 bases between the two ends. Germline-derived CDR1 and CDR2 are SGHAT and FQNNGV. CDR3 in DNA: TGTGCCAGCAGCCAACATCGCGGGAAACCCTCCTACGAGCAGTACTTC. Translation gives CASSQHRGKPSYEQYF.

V and J are TRBV18 and TRBJ2-2; D possibly corresponds to TRBD1 (7 bases). Germline assignment: CDR1 KGHSH and CDR2 LQKENI. V lost 4 bases and J 0 bases, leaving 15 bases between the germline ends. This CDR3 region has 17 residues. CDR3 in amino acids: CASSRQGGTANTGELFF. CDR3 coding DNA: TGTGCCAGCTCACGACAGGGCGGGACCGCGAACACCGGGGAGCTGTTTTTT.

The rearrangement uses TRBV15 and TRBJ2-7, with D unclear. The CDR3 sequence is 12 residues long. CDR1 LNHNV and CDR2 YYDKDF come from the germline V gene (reference sequence). Trimming cost V 0 bases and J 6 bases, with 6 bases left between them. Here the CDR3 DNA reads TGTGCCACCAGCAGAGATAGGCTCGAGCAGTACTTC. Translating it yields CATSRDRLEQYF.

The chain links TRBV14 to TRBJ1-6; 8 bases align to TRBD1. The CDR3 consists of 14 residues. Unmatched junction bases numbered 6, after V lost 4 bases and J lost 10 bases. Per the germline V gene, CDR1 is SGHDN and CDR2 is FVKESK. CDR3 sequence: CASSLDRASSPLHF. The CDR3 DNA sequence: TGTGCCAGCAGCCTGGACAGGGCCAGCTCACCCCTCCACTTT.

The rearrangement uses TRBV7-6 and TRBJ2-5, with a possible D match to TRBD1 (5 bases). V was shortened by 5 bases and J by 0 bases, with 13 bases between the two germline ends. The germline V gene encodes CDR1 SGHVS and CDR2 FNYEAQ. This CDR3 has 15 amino acids. CDR3 residues: CASSTGPQYQETQYF. CDR3 in DNA: TGTGCCAGCAGCACAGGTCCCCAGTACCAAGAGACCCAGTACTTC.

In this sample, this clone turned up once. In DNA form, the CDR3 reads TGTGCCAGCAGTGATCAACGGCAGGGGAGAACTGAAGCTTTCTTT. Translated: CASSDQRQGRTEAFF. The J gene is TRBJ1-1, the V gene TRBV25-1, with a tentative D call TRBD1 (6 bases). Trimming pared 3 bases from V and 5 bases from J, leaving 16 bases between. This CDR3 has 15 amino acids. Germline loops: CDR1 MGHDK, CDR2 SYGVNS.